This TCR beta chain stems from a study of graft-versus-host responses after intestinal transplantation. Overall study context: The transplants performed in recipients were multivisceral, liver-intestinal, or isolated intestinal. Among the recipients, all got anti-thymocyte globulin induction and then tacrolimus and steroids for approximately 3 years.

Measured with immunoSEQ multiplex PCR; TCRdb has only the in-frame clones, and not every one. The repertoire includes some 7,200 clones, more than 60% of them detected once, and 4% to 6% sits in the top ten. Germline assignment: CDR1 LNHDA and CDR2 SQIVND (reference sequence). The CDR3 runs 13 residues. Trimming removed 4 bases at V and 2 bases at J, with 7 bases between. Processed graft tissue released its intraepithelial and lamina propria lymphocytes. General study findings and limits: GvH clones were identified in recipient marrow, with some first appearing in ileum or blood. Maximum circulating GvH clone levels tracked with early post-transplant HvG decreases.

On this clone: No antigen is known for it.

This specimen was ileum tissue, taken around 50 days after transplant. This sequence was found in a human patient who received an intestinal transplant, so some T cells may come from the graft donor. This rearrangement joins TRBV19 to TRBJ2-3; no reliable D call. The CDR3 DNA sequence: TGTGCCAGTAGTAACCAGTTCACAGATACGCAGTATTTT. This encodes CASSNQFTDTQYF.